This is a list of T cell receptor beta chains from one sample in a study of blood T cell repertoires in COVID-19. Method: immunoSEQ multiplex PCR; TCRdb's copy keeps in-frame clones and lacks some. Of 200,000 to 300,000 clones in the sample, nearly 90% were seen once. Sequenced input: peripheral blood. These receptors were collected from a human donor in a cohort sampled during active COVID-19. CDR3s include the opening cysteine and the closing phenylalanine or tryptophan. Fields, in order: CDR3 DNA, CDR3 protein, V gene, D gene, clone size, J gene. The D gene is left open where the match is weak. Clone size is not always given. Where it is, it says once, few, many or a class for expanded clones.

CDR3 DNA: TGTGCCAGCAGTTACCTAACGACTAGCTACAATGAGCAGTTCTTC; CDR3 protein: CASSYLTTSYNEQFF; V gene: TRBV6-2/TRBV6-3; D gene: NA; clone size: once; J gene: TRBJ2-1
CDR3 DNA: TGTGCCAGCAGCACTGGGACACTCAATCAGCCCCAGCATTTT; CDR3 protein: CASSTGTLNQPQHF; V gene: TRBV16; D gene: NA; clone size: NA; J gene: TRBJ1-5
CDR3 DNA: TGTGCCAGCAGTGAAGGTGACAGGGACACCTACGAGCAGTACTTC; CDR3 protein: CASSEGDRDTYEQYF; V gene: TRBV6-1; D gene: TRBD1; clone size: NA; J gene: TRBJ2-7
CDR3 DNA: TGTGCCAGCAGTCCTGGACAAAACACTGAAGCTTTCTTT; CDR3 protein: CASSPGQNTEAFF; V gene: TRBV28; D gene: NA; clone size: NA; J gene: TRBJ1-1
CDR3 DNA: TGTGCCAGCAGCGAAACCAACGACAGGGTCCAACCTATTACCTACGAGCAGTACTTC; CDR3 protein: CASSETNDRVQPITYEQYF; V gene: TRBV13; D gene: TRBD1; clone size: NA; J gene: TRBJ2-7
CDR3 DNA: TGCGCCAGCAGCCAAGGACTAGCGGGTCGTCCCTACGAGCAGTACTTC; CDR3 protein: CASSQGLAGRPYEQYF; V gene: TRBV4-3; D gene: TRBD2; clone size: NA; J gene: TRBJ2-7
CDR3 DNA: TGCGCCAGCAGCTTGACAGGGTCCTACGAGCAGTACTTC; CDR3 protein: CASSLTGSYEQYF; V gene: TRBV5-1; D gene: NA; clone size: NA; J gene: TRBJ2-7
CDR3 DNA: TGTGCCAGCAGCTTAAGGCACTACGAGCAGTACTTC; CDR3 protein: CASSLRHYEQYF; V gene: TRBV7-3; D gene: NA; clone size: NA; J gene: TRBJ2-7
CDR3 DNA: TGCGCCAGCAGCTTAGTGGAATTAGGGGGACGGACCTATGGCTACACCTTC; CDR3 protein: CASSLVELGGRTYGYTF; V gene: TRBV5-1; D gene: NA; clone size: NA; J gene: TRBJ1-2
CDR3 DNA: TGCGCCAGCAGCCAAGATGTAGCGGGATCGCACTACGAGCAGTACTTC; CDR3 protein: CASSQDVAGSHYEQYF; V gene: TRBV4-1; D gene: TRBD2; clone size: NA; J gene: TRBJ2-7
CDR3 DNA: TGCAGTGCTAGTTCTGGCGGGGGGATTGACTCCTACGAGCAGTACTTC; CDR3 protein: CSASSGGGIDSYEQYF; V gene: TRBV20-1; D gene: TRBD2; clone size: NA; J gene: TRBJ2-7
CDR3 DNA: TGTGCCAGCTCCTCGGGACACACCTACGAGCAGTACTTC; CDR3 protein: CASSSGHTYEQYF; V gene: TRBV11-3; D gene: NA; clone size: NA; J gene: TRBJ2-7
CDR3 DNA: TGCAGCCCTCGTTGCAGGGGGAAAGGCGGGGAGCTGTTTTTT; CDR3 protein: CSPRCRGKGGELFF; V gene: TRBV29-1; D gene: TRBD1; clone size: NA; J gene: TRBJ2-2
CDR3 DNA: TGCGCCAGCAGCTTGGCCAAGCGGGGGCTGAACACTGAAGCTTTCTTT; CDR3 protein: CASSLAKRGLNTEAFF; V gene: TRBV5-1; D gene: NA; clone size: few; J gene: TRBJ1-1
CDR3 DNA: TGTGCCAGCAGCCTCGACAGGGCCTACGAGCAGTACTTC; CDR3 protein: CASSLDRAYEQYF; V gene: TRBV2; D gene: TRBD1; clone size: NA; J gene: TRBJ2-7
CDR3 DNA: TGTGCCAGCAGCCAAGACTGGACAGGGGGCTACGAGCAGTACTTC; CDR3 protein: CASSQDWTGGYEQYF; V gene: TRBV14; D gene: TRBD1; clone size: NA; J gene: TRBJ2-7
CDR3 DNA: TGTGCCATCTCCACGCGGGGGCTCACAGATACGCAGTATTTT; CDR3 protein: CAISTRGLTDTQYF; V gene: TRBV19; D gene: NA; clone size: NA; J gene: TRBJ2-3
CDR3 DNA: TGCGCCAGCAGCTTAGGGACAGGGGGCAACGAGCAGTACTTC; CDR3 protein: CASSLGTGGNEQYF; V gene: TRBV5-1; D gene: TRBD1; clone size: once; J gene: TRBJ2-7
CDR3 DNA: TGTGCCAGCAACCTGCGTCCTGGAAACACCATATATTTT; CDR3 protein: CASNLRPGNTIYF; V gene: TRBV7-2; D gene: NA; clone size: NA; J gene: TRBJ1-3
CDR3 DNA: TGTGCCAGCAGCCAATCGGCCCAAGGACTCTACGAGCAGTACTTC; CDR3 protein: CASSQSAQGLYEQYF; V gene: TRBV16; D gene: NA; clone size: once; J gene: TRBJ2-7
CDR3 DNA: TGTGCCAGCAGTTCCAGGGGGTCAGGAAACACCATATATTTT; CDR3 protein: CASSSRGSGNTIYF; V gene: TRBV27; D gene: TRBD1; clone size: NA; J gene: TRBJ1-3
CDR3 DNA: TGCGCCAGCAGCTTAGACAGGGTCTACGAGCAGTACTTC; CDR3 protein: CASSLDRVYEQYF; V gene: TRBV5-1; D gene: TRBD1; clone size: NA; J gene: TRBJ2-7
CDR3 DNA: TGTGCCAGCAGCTTAGGGGGAGCTGGGGCCAACGTCCTGACTTTC; CDR3 protein: CASSLGGAGANVLTF; V gene: TRBV7-2; D gene: NA; clone size: few; J gene: TRBJ2-6
CDR3 DNA: TGCGCCAGCTCGGGGATTAGCGGGGGGGCAACAGAGACCCAGTACTTC; CDR3 protein: CASSGISGGATETQYF; V gene: TRBV10-2; D gene: TRBD2; clone size: NA; J gene: TRBJ2-5
CDR3 DNA: TGTGCCATCAAGAGCGGTACCAGCTCCTACGAGCAGTACTTC; CDR3 protein: CAIKSGTSSYEQYF; V gene: TRBV10-3; D gene: NA; clone size: NA; J gene: TRBJ2-7
CDR3 DNA: TGTGCCAGCAGCCTACAGGGTAACGGAAACACCATATATTTT; CDR3 protein: CASSLQGNGNTIYF; V gene: TRBV3-1/TRBV3-2; D gene: NA; clone size: NA; J gene: TRBJ1-3
CDR3 DNA: TGTGCCAGCGGGATTCCCGGGGGCTACACCTTC; CDR3 protein: CASGIPGGYTF; V gene: TRBV19; D gene: NA; clone size: NA; J gene: TRBJ1-2
CDR3 DNA: TGTGCCTGGGGGTGGGACAATAGCAATCAGCCCCAGCATTTT; CDR3 protein: CAWGWDNSNQPQHF; V gene: TRBV30; D gene: NA; clone size: NA; J gene: TRBJ1-5
CDR3 DNA: TGTGCCAGTAGTTTCCGAGGACAGGGGAGAAGTCACACCATATATTTT; CDR3 protein: CASSFRGQGRSHTIYF; V gene: TRBV19; D gene: TRBD1; clone size: NA; J gene: TRBJ1-3